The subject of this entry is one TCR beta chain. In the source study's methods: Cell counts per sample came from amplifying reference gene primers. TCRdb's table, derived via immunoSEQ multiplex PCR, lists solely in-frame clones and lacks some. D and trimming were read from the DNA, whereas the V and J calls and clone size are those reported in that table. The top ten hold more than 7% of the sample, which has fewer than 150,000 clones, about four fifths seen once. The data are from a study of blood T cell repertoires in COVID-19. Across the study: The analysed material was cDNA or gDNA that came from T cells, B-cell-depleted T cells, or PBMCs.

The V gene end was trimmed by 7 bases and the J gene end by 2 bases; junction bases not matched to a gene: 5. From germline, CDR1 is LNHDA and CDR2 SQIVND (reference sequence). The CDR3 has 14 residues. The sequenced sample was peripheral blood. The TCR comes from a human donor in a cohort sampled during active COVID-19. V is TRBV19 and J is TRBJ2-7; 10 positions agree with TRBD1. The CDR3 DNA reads TGTGCCAGTACTGCGGACAGGGGGACCTACGAGCAGTACTTC. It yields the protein CASTADRGTYEQYF.